The present T cell receptor (beta chain) was sequenced within a study of blood T cell repertoires in COVID-19. This clone was picked up many times. Clones were sequenced by immunoSEQ multiplex PCR, and TCRdb holds only the in-frame ones, with some missing. Among about 520,000 clones listed, 70% to 90% were seen once. Trimming pared 6 bases from V and 8 bases from J, leaving 13 bases between. Germline CDR1 and CDR2: SQVTM and ANQGSEA. CDR3 length equals 11 residues. The chain joins TRBV29-1 to TRBJ1-1; D unclear. Material: peripheral blood. This receptor was identified in a human donor in a cohort sampled during active COVID-19. In nucleotides, the CDR3 is TGCAGCGTCGCCCCCCAGGCAGAAGCTTTCTTT. This translates into CSVAPQAEAFF.